The 28 T cell receptor beta chains in this list originate from one sample, sequenced in a study of blood T cell repertoires in COVID-19. The assay was immunoSEQ multiplex PCR, and TCRdb's table has in-frame clones only and misses some. The sample shows 200,000 to 300,000 clones, around 88% of them seen only once. Sequenced material: peripheral blood. The receptors here all came from a young man with active or convalescent COVID-19.

The CDR3 loop is CASRGSSTDTQYF. The CDR3 nucleotides read TGTGCCAGCCGCGGCTCTAGCACAGATACGCAGTATTTT. This chain uses TRBV12-3 or TRBV12-4 with TRBJ2-3; D gene ambiguous. The length of the CDR3 is 13 residues. V was clipped by 8 bases and J by 0 bases, with 9 bases between them.

V and J are TRBV19 and TRBJ2-7; no definite D call. Per germline, CDR1 LNHDA and CDR2 SQIVND (reference sequence). V was clipped by 4 bases and J by 5 bases, with 21 bases between them. The CDR3 has 16 amino acids. CDR3 sequence (DNA): TGTGCCAGTAGTACAACCCACGGGTTCTCGAAGCACGAGCAGTACTTC. Amino acids: CASSTTHGFSKHEQYF.

V and J are TRBV5-1 and TRBJ1-2, with 7 bases identical to TRBD1. The germline V gene has CDR1 SGHRS and CDR2 YFSETQ. The V and J ends lost 5 bases and 5 bases, in that order; junction bases with no gene match: 9. CDR3 size: 14 residues. The CDR3 is CASRPGRGLYGYTF. CDR3 in DNA: TGCGCCAGCAGGCCCGGAAGGGGGCTATATGGCTACACCTTC. Full variable domain (outside the CDR3, taken from reference TRBV5-1 and TRBJ1-2): KAGVTQTPRYLIKTRGQQVTLSCSPISGHRSVSWYQQTPGQGLQFLFEYFSETQRNKGNFPGRFSGRQFSNSRSEMNVSTLELGDSALYLCASRPGRGLYGYTFGSGTRLTVV.

The chain is built from TRBV11-3 and TRBJ1-1; 9 bases match TRBD1. Germline CDR1 SGHNT, CDR2 YENEEA. This CDR3 has 18 residues. J lost 4 bases, V lost 1 base, and 13 bases had no gene match. The CDR3 loop is CASSLAPPGQGGITEAFF. DNA for the CDR3: TGTGCCAGCAGCTTAGCACCGCCGGGACAGGGAGGTATCACTGAAGCTTTCTTT.

V gene TRBV21-1 combines with J gene TRBJ2-7; TRBD2, the D gene given by the table, was not confirmed from the DNA. TRBV21-1 is an annotated pseudogene. The CDR3 spans 15 residues. For the CDR3, the DNA is TGTGCCAGCAGACATCCTCGGGGTTCCTCCTACGAGCAGTACTTC. Residues: CASRHPRGSSYEQYF.

The gene calls are TRBV19 and TRBJ1-5; unclear D gene. Germline CDR1 reads LNHDA; CDR2 reads SQIVND (reference sequence). The CDR3 totals 13 residues. Trimming removed 1 base from V and 5 bases from J, with 6 bases in between. The CDR3 DNA follows: TGTGCCAGTAGTATAGTTTCCGATCAGCCCCAGCATTTT. It specifies CASSIVSDQPQHF.

V and J are TRBV27 and TRBJ2-7; TRBD1 might be the D (5 bases). Deletions cut 3 bases from V and 1 base from J, with 10 bases between. The length of the CDR3 is 14 residues. Germline V gene data show CDR1 as MNHEY and CDR2 as SMNVEV (reference sequence). The CDR3 sequence is CASSFFRGSYEQYF. The DNA of the CDR3 is TGTGCCAGCAGTTTTTTTAGGGGTTCCTACGAGCAGTACTTC.

V is TRBV29-1 and J is TRBJ1-1; possibly TRBD1 for D (6 bases). Germline values: CDR1 SQVTM, CDR2 ANQGSEA. Trimming shortened V by 6 bases and J by 0 bases, and 17 bases separated the two germline ends. This CDR3 comprises 15 residues. As DNA, the CDR3 is TGCAGCGTCCCAGGTAGTACAGGGATGAACACTGAAGCTTTCTTT. Translating it yields CSVPGSTGMNTEAFF.

The chain uses TRBV3-1 (or the pseudogene TRBV3-2) and TRBJ2-1; 10 bases are shared with TRBD1. The CDR3 has 14 residues. Germline V gene lookup returns CDR1 LGHDT and CDR2 YNNKEL (reference sequence). The trim removed 8 bases at V and 10 bases at J, leaving 11 bases unmatched. CDR3 loop: CASDPGQGIGEQFF. The CDR3 DNA reads as TGTGCCAGCGATCCGGGACAGGGGATCGGGGAGCAGTTCTTC.

The chain joins TRBV12-5 to TRBJ2-7; tentatively, D is TRBD2 (7 bases). The CDR3 contains 14 residues. The germline CDR1 and CDR2 sequences are LGHNT and FRNRAP. V lost 7 bases and J 1 base, leaving 14 bases between the germline ends. The CDR3 loop is CASARGGASYEQYF. Written as DNA, the CDR3 is TGTGCTAGTGCCCGTGGGGGGGCATCCTACGAGCAGTACTTC.

The chain has TRBV7-5 and TRBJ2-1; TRBD2, the D gene given by the table, was not confirmed from the DNA. TRBV7-5 is classified as a pseudogene. CDR3 length: 17 amino acids. This CDR3 is CARSLAETSGDYNEQFF. Here the CDR3 DNA reads TGTGCCAGAAGCTTAGCCGAGACTAGCGGGGATTACAATGAGCAGTTCTTC.

This clone has only one observation. CDR3 sequence: CASSEGRLGTPGELFF. The CDR3 coding sequence is TGTGCCAGCAGTGAAGGGCGTTTAGGGACTCCCGGGGAGCTGTTTTTT. The chain joins TRBV2 to TRBJ2-2; tentative D call: TRBD2 (6 bases). This CDR3 is 16 amino acids long. CDR1 is SNHLY and CDR2 is FYNNEI in the germline V gene. Deletions cut 1 base from V and 6 bases from J, with 15 bases between.

This chain connects TRBV4-1 to TRBJ2-7; the match to TRBD2 covers 12 bases. The CDR3 totals 17 residues. Looked up from germline, CDR1 is MGHRA and CDR2 is YSYEKL. V lost 0 bases, J lost 3 bases, and 6 bases stayed unmatched. The CDR3 sequence: CASSQETSGGLVYEQYF. In DNA, the CDR3 is TGCGCCAGCAGCCAAGAGACTAGCGGGGGCTTGGTCTACGAGCAGTACTTC.

This CDR3 reads CASSPGQGGSYEQYF. The CDR3 DNA follows: TGTGCCAGCAGCCCAGGACAGGGGGGCTCCTACGAGCAGTACTTC. V and J are TRBV7-9 and TRBJ2-7; 10 nucleotides agree with TRBD1. The germline CDR1 and CDR2 sequences are SEHNR and FQNEAQ (reference sequence). The CDR3 has 15 residues. After removal of 5 bases from V and 0 bases from J, the junction contained 4 bases not matched to a gene.

The CDR3, as DNA: TGTGCCAGCAGCCAAGAGAGACTAGCCACCTACGAGCAGTACTTC. This encodes CASSQERLATYEQYF. This chain connects TRBV3-1 (or the pseudogene TRBV3-2) to TRBJ2-7; 7 bases align to TRBD2. The CDR3 spans 15 residues. J lost 2 bases, V lost 0 bases, and 4 bases had no gene match. In germline, CDR1 is LGHDT, CDR2 YNNKEL (reference sequence).

V and J are TRBV9 and TRBJ2-2; 8 nucleotides agree with TRBD2. The V gene end was trimmed by 3 bases and the J gene end by 6 bases; junction bases not matched to a gene: 10. This CDR3 spans 16 amino acids. Germline V gene data show CDR1 as SGDLS and CDR2 as YYNGEE. Here the CDR3 DNA reads TGTGCCAGCAGCGGGTTGGGGACTAGTTGGCCCGGGGAGCTGTTTTTT. Amino acid sequence: CASSGLGTSWPGELFF.

This rearrangement joins TRBV19 to TRBJ1-2; weak D call: TRBD1 (5 bases). The germline V and J ends were trimmed by 6 bases and 4 bases, with 12 bases remaining between them. The CDR3 runs 13 residues. Germline CDR1 is LNHDA and CDR2 is SQIVND (reference sequence). CDR3 in amino acids: CASRRGGSYGYTF. CDR3 coding DNA: TGTGCCAGTAGGAGGGGAGGGAGCTATGGCTACACCTTC.

V usage is TRBV7-9 and J usage is TRBJ1-3; D gene unclear. The CDR3 consists of 16 residues. In germline, CDR1 is SEHNR, CDR2 FQNEAQ (reference sequence). V lost 1 base and J lost 4, with 14 bases in between. CDR3 nucleotides: TGTGCCAGCAGCTTAGAAGTACAGTTCCCAGGAAACACCATATATTTT. Translating gives CASSLEVQFPGNTIYF.

The gene calls are TRBV5-5 and TRBJ1-1; D is ambiguous. Per the germline V gene, CDR1 is SGHKS and CDR2 is YYEKEE (reference sequence). CDR3 size: 16 residues. Trimming stripped 1 base from V and 2 bases from J, with 15 bases between. The CDR3 reads CASSLPRSPRNTEAFF. CDR3 coding DNA: TGTGCCAGCAGCTTGCCCAGAAGTCCCCGAAACACTGAAGCTTTCTTT.

The rearrangement uses TRBV29-1 and TRBJ1-5; no reliable D call. V gave up 7 bases and J gave up 5 bases, with 15 bases separating them. Germline CDR1 SQVTM, CDR2 ANQGSEA. This CDR3 has 13 residues. CDR3 sequence (DNA): TGCAGCGCCACTACCGGCGGGGATCAGCCCCAGCATTTT. It translates to CSATTGGDQPQHF.

This clone was seen just once. The chain carries TRBV30 and TRBJ1-6; D gene unclear. Germline V gene lookup returns CDR1 GTSNPN and CDR2 SVGIG (reference sequence). This CDR3 spans 13 amino acids. The ends were cut back, 0 bases at V and 7 bases at J, with 7 bases in the middle. The CDR3 region has the DNA TGTGCCTGGAGTGTGTCGGGGAATTCACCCCTCCACTTT. This translates into CAWSVSGNSPLHF.

The V call is TRBV4-3, the J call TRBJ1-5; D gene ambiguous. V lost 4 bases and J 0 bases, leaving 10 bases between the germline ends. Looked up from germline, CDR1 is LGHNA and CDR2 is YSLEER. CDR3 length equals 15 residues. The CDR3 protein is CASSPDTYSNQPQHF. DNA for the CDR3: TGCGCCAGCAGCCCCGACACATATAGCAATCAGCCCCAGCATTTT.

The chain has TRBV6-7 and TRBJ2-3, with a weak D call TRBD1 (6 bases). TRBV6-7 is flagged as an ORF with uncertain function. There are 15 residues in the CDR3. The V gene lost 0 bases and the J gene lost 6 bases, with 13 bases spanning the gap. DNA of the CDR3: TGTGCCAGCAGTTACTCGAAAGGGGGTTGGGATACGCAGTATTTT. It specifies CASSYSKGGWDTQYF.

The rearrangement joins TRBV5-1 to TRBJ2-7; TRBD2 is a possible D gene (5 bases). V lost 0 bases and J lost 1, with 11 bases in between. The CDR3 has 15 amino acids. Germline CDR1 reads SGHRS; CDR2 reads YFSETQ. CDR3 amino acids: CASSLERGLSYEQYF. CDR3 nucleotide sequence: TGCGCCAGCAGCTTGGAACGGGGATTGTCCTACGAGCAGTACTTC.

V gene TRBV7-8 combines with J gene TRBJ1-1; possibly TRBD1 for D (5 bases). Germline CDR1 and CDR2: SGHVS and FQNEAQ. The length of the CDR3 is 13 residues. V lost 4 bases, J lost 0 bases, and 6 bases lay in between. The CDR3 region has the DNA TGTGCCAGCAGCTCGACAGTGAACACTGAAGCTTTCTTT. Translation: CASSSTVNTEAFF.

This rearrangement joins TRBV5-5 to TRBJ2-7, with D uncertain. The V end was cut by 0 bases, the J end by 0 bases, with 13 bases between. Germline V lookup: CDR1 SGHKS, CDR2 YYEKEE (reference sequence). This CDR3 comprises 16 residues. The CDR3 DNA reads as TGTGCCAGCAGCTTGGCGCCCGGGTCGAGCTCCTACGAGCAGTACTTC. This codes for CASSLAPGSSSYEQYF.

The DNA of the CDR3 is TGTGCCAGCAGCTTAAATACGGGTGGTGGAGAGACCCAGTACTTC. Translating it yields CASSLNTGGGETQYF. The V and J genes are TRBV7-7 and TRBJ2-5; D call uncertain. Trimming shortened V by 2 bases and J by 4 bases, and 14 bases separated the two germline ends. This CDR3 region has 15 residues. Germline CDR1 SSHAT, CDR2 FNYEAQ (reference sequence).

This clone appeared a few times. The chain couples TRBV9 to TRBJ1-6; 8 bases agree with TRBD1. The germline CDR1 and CDR2 sequences are SGDLS and YYNGEE. The CDR3 consists of 16 residues. J was trimmed by 7 bases and V by 5 bases; bases with no gene match: 11. This chain's CDR3 is CASSLGQGGSNSPLHF. In DNA form, the CDR3 reads TGTGCCAGCAGTTTAGGACAGGGTGGGAGCAATTCACCCCTCCACTTT. Filled out from reference TRBV9 and TRBJ1-6, the complete variable domain reads DSGVTQTPKHLITATGQRVTLRCSPRSGDLSVYWYQQSLDQGLQFLIQYYNGEERAKGNILERFSAQQFPDLHSELNLSSLELGDSALYFCASSLGQGGSNSPLHFGNGTRLTVT.